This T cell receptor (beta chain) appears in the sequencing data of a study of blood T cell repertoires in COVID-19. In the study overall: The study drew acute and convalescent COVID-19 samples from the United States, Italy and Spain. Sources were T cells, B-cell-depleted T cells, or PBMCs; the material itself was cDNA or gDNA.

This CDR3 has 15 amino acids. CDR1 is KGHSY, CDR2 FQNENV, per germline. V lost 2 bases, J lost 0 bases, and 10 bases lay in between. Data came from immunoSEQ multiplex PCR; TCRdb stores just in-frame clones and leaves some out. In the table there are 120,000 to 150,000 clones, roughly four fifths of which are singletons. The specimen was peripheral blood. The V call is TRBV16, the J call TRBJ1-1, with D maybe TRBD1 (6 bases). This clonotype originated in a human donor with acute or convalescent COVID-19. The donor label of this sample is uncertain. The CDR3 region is CASSQRQGLNTEAFF. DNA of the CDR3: TGTGCCAGCAGCCAAAGGCAGGGGTTGAACACTGAAGCTTTCTTT. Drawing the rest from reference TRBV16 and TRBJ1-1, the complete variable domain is GEEVAQTPKHLVRGEGQKAKLYCAPIKGHSYVFWYQQVLKNEFKFLISFQNENVFDETGMPKERFSAKCLPNSPCSLEIQATKLEDSAVYFCASSQRQGLNTEAFFGQGTRLTVV.